This paragraph covers one T cell receptor beta chain sequence. As yet, its antigen is unknown. The CDR3 is made up of 15 amino acids. Deletions cut 5 bases from V and 6 bases from J, with 19 bases between. Germline V gene lookup returns CDR1 MNHNY and CDR2 SVGAGI (reference sequence). Clones were sequenced by immunoSEQ multiplex PCR, and TCRdb holds only the in-frame ones, with some missing. This sample carries approximately 2.4 million clones, 90% to 97% of them seen once, and the ten largest clones take around 0.13%. This record belongs to a study of shared clonotypes between healthy human individuals. The overall study: A couple of female and a few male donors aged 18 to 49 were enrolled.

Study observations and caveats: It was the few donors that limited the genetic and exposure-history diversity represented.

The clonotype was recovered from a man aged 18 to 30 in good health. V and J are TRBV6-6 and TRBJ1-1; D not certain. Sequenced: naive CD4+ T cells sorted from blood. Subset: CD45RA+ positively selected. The CDR3 loop is CASSPRTRESPEAFF. In nucleotides, the CDR3 is TGTGCCAGCAGTCCCCGGACTAGAGAAAGTCCTGAAGCTTTCTTT.